Listed here are 2 T cell receptor beta chains from one sample, sequenced in a study of follicular helper T cells after annual influenza vaccination. Some clones are missing from TCRdb's copy, which holds only in-frame ones; the method was immunoSEQ multiplex PCR. The sample has more than 9,000 clones, roughly four fifths seen once; the top ten hold approximately 0.32%. Documented time point: 2014-2015 season, 7 days after vaccination. The starting material was CXCR5- memory CD4+ T cells sorted from blood, obtained 7 days after influenza vaccination. These receptors were collected from an adult who received the influenza vaccine.

This chain connects TRBV6-1 to TRBJ1-5; no clear D gene. CDR1 MNHNS and CDR2 SASEGT come from the germline V gene. The germline V and J ends were trimmed by 9 bases and 6 bases, with 21 bases remaining between them. The CDR3 is 15 residues long. The CDR3 here is CASHRARGPGQPQHF. CDR3 nucleotide sequence: TGTGCCAGTCATCGGGCACGGGGTCCCGGTCAGCCCCAGCATTTT.

The chain carries TRBV11-3 and TRBJ1-2; D remains unclear. The length of the CDR3 is 14 residues. V dropped 1 base and J dropped 2 bases, with 8 bases sitting between them. The germline V gene encodes CDR1 SGHNT and CDR2 YENEEA. Here the CDR3 DNA reads TGTGCCAGCAGCTTAGGACGGACCAACTATGGCTACACCTTC. Residues: CASSLGRTNYGYTF.